A single T cell receptor beta chain is shown here with its context. From germline, CDR1 is SGHAT and CDR2 FQNNGV. This CDR3 comprises 17 residues. These data come from a study of blood T cells in healthy people across ages. The use of a sample-barcoded 5' primer and a J-beta primer mix characterized a second PCR of roughly 7 to 12 cycles. TCRdb re-called the 5' RACE reads with MiXCR, one entry per CDR3 protein. Of 700,000 or so distinct CDR3 sequences listed, about 20% are singletons. The chain couples TRBV11-2 to TRBJ2-5; 14 bases line up with TRBD2. The end of the DNA aligns better with TRBJ2-7, so the J call may be wrong. The sequence derives from a man aged 70 or older in good health. The specimen was blood. CDR3 coding DNA: TGTGCCAGCAGGTCCGGGACTAGCGGGAGTGTGGCCTACGAGCAGTACGTC. Its translation: CASRSGTSGSVAYEQYV.